Sequencing of this TCR beta chain was carried out in a study of Graves' ophthalmopathy and Graves' hyperthyroidism. With 4 bases clipped from V and 5 bases from J, the junction kept 12 bases outside the gene matches. There are 17 residues in the CDR3. Germline lookup yields CDR1 SGHRS and CDR2 YFSETQ. TCR beta CDR3 regions were amplified from RNA transcripts. RT-PCR in the first round used HTBI primers; a second-round multiplex PCR followed. Via MiXCR, TCRdb re-called the multiplex PCR reads, giving one row per CDR3 protein. The sample lists about 740,000 distinct CDR3 sequences; around 40% were seen once.

The material sequenced was peripheral blood. The sequence came from an adult man with Graves' ophthalmopathy. The V and J genes are TRBV5-1 and TRBJ2-5; TRBD1 matches 12 bases. The CDR3 sequence: CASSPYRDRGQGETQYF. The DNA for the CDR3 is TGCGCCAGCAGCCCATACCGGGACAGGGGGCAGGGGGAGACCCAGTACTTC.